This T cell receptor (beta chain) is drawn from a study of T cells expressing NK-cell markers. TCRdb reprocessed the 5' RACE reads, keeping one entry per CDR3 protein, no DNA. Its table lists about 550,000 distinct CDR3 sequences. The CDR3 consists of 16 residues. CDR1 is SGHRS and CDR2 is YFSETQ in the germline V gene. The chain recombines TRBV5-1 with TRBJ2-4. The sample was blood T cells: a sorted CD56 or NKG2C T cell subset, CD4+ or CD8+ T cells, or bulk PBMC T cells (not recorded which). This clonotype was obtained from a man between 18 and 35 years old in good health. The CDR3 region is CASSLWSESNKNIQYF.